The 15 T cell receptor beta chains below were found in one sample sequenced in a study of blood T cells in healthy people across ages. PCR was performed a second time for roughly 6 to 12 cycles using a sample-barcoded 5' primer and a J-beta primer mix. TCRdb redid the calling of the 5' RACE reads with MiXCR, one entry per CDR3 protein. This table has some 760,000 distinct CDR3 sequences, just under 25% appearing once. These data also formed part of another study, on T cells of mothers and their children.

Sequenced sample: blood. The receptors derive from a boy between 10 and 17 years old in good health.

The sample holds a few counts of this clonotype. The rearrangement joins TRBV20-1 to TRBJ2-7; weak D call: TRBD2 (5 bases). Trimming took off 6 bases at V and 0 bases at J, with 15 bases between the two ends. The CDR3 is made up of 14 amino acids. Germline V gene data show CDR1 as DFQATT and CDR2 as SNEGSKA (reference sequence). CDR3 residues: CSATRTGSSYEQYF. In DNA form, the CDR3 reads TGCAGTGCCACCCGGACGGGAAGCTCCTACGAGCAGTACTTC.

The chain is built from TRBV29-1 and TRBJ2-1; 9 bases match TRBD2. Germline V gene data show CDR1 as SQVTM and CDR2 as ANQGSEA. This CDR3 region has 13 residues. The junction had 4 bases not matched to a gene; V was cut back by 3 bases and J by 7 bases. CDR3 loop: CSVDLTSGNEQFF. The CDR3 region has the DNA TGCAGCGTTGATTTGACTAGCGGTAATGAGCAGTTCTTC.

This clonotype was observed a handful of times. The chain carries TRBV12-3 or TRBV12-4 and TRBJ2-3, with TRBD2 matching over 11 bases. This CDR3 region has 15 residues. The V segment lost 3 bases and the J segment 6 bases; nucleotides outside the gene matches: 5. The CDR3 DNA sequence: TGTGCCAGCAGTTTTTTAGCGGGAGGGCCGGATACGCAGTATTTT. Translated, it gives CASSFLAGGPDTQYF.

This clonotype was found a few times. The genes are TRBV5-1 and TRBJ1-4; D remains unclear. Germline values: CDR1 SGHRS, CDR2 YFSETQ. With 4 bases removed from V and 8 bases from J, the gap between germline ends came to 21 bases. The CDR3 sequence is 16 residues long. CDR3 coding DNA: TGCGCCAGCAGCCCCACGGAGGGAGGGAATCTGGAAAAACTGTTTTTT. This gives the protein CASSPTEGGNLEKLFF.

This clonotype was observed a handful of times. The V call is TRBV25-1, the J call TRBJ1-1; D call uncertain. The CDR3 length is 13 residues. The germline gives CDR1 MGHDK, CDR2 SYGVNS. Trimming removed 3 bases from V and 3 bases from J, with 8 bases in between. This chain's CDR3 is CASSELPYTEAFF. For the CDR3, the DNA is TGTGCCAGCAGTGAGCTTCCCTACACTGAAGCTTTCTTT. Supplemented by reference TRBV25-1 and TRBJ1-1, the full variable domain reads EADIYQTPRYLVIGTGKKITLECSQTMGHDKMYWYQQDPGMELHLIHYSYGVNSTEKGDLSSESTVSRIRTEHFPLTLESARPSHTSQYLCASSELPYTEAFFGQGTRLTVV.

This clonotype was observed a few times. The chain is built from TRBV11-1 and TRBJ2-1; D is unclear. The length of the CDR3 is 14 residues. From germline, CDR1 is SGHAT and CDR2 FQDESV (reference sequence). Trimming removed 0 bases from V and 7 bases from J, with 10 bases in between. Written as DNA, the CDR3 is TGTGCCAGCAGCTTAGCGCGGCCAGAAAATGAGCAGTTCTTC. Amino acid sequence: CASSLARPENEQFF.

The chain has TRBV7-2 and TRBJ2-3; D ambiguous. Trimming removed 6 bases at V and 4 bases at J, with 17 bases between. Germline CDR1 reads SGHTA; CDR2 reads FQGNSA. CDR3 length equals 15 residues. The CDR3 DNA sequence: TGTGCCAGCAGACGTAAGACATTACATGCAGATACGCAGTATTTT. The encoded protein is CASRRKTLHADTQYF.

The genes are TRBV29-1 and TRBJ2-3; 8 bases are a match to TRBD2. V lost 4 bases and J lost 4; bases outside the gene matches: 7. Per the germline V gene, CDR1 is SQVTM and CDR2 is ANQGSEA. This CDR3 comprises 14 residues. The CDR3: CSVASGRRADTQYF. CDR3 nucleotides: TGCAGCGTTGCCAGCGGGAGAAGGGCAGATACGCAGTATTTT.

This chain links TRBV5-1 with TRBJ2-7, with a tentative D call TRBD1 (5 bases). V was shortened by 3 bases and J by 4 bases, with 14 bases between the two germline ends. Looked up from germline, CDR1 is SGHRS and CDR2 is YFSETQ. The CDR3 runs 14 residues. The CDR3 nucleotides are TGCGCCAGCAGCTGGGCAGGGAAACAGTACGAGCAGTACTTC. Translating it yields CASSWAGKQYEQYF.

This clonotype was detected a few times. This chain uses TRBV7-9 with TRBJ2-4; D ambiguous. CDR3 length: 14 amino acids. V was pared by 1 base and J by 0 bases, with 4 bases between. Germline V gene data show CDR1 as SEHNR and CDR2 as FQNEAQ (reference sequence). CDR3 region: CASSLGSAKNIQYF. The DNA for the CDR3 is TGTGCCAGCAGCTTAGGTTCAGCCAAAAACATTCAGTACTTC.

The chain employs TRBV20-1 and TRBJ1-5; TRBD1 agrees at 7 bases. Looked up from germline, CDR1 is DFQATT and CDR2 is SNEGSKA (reference sequence). The CDR3 covers 12 residues. V was clipped by 8 bases and J by 2 bases; unmatched bases: 3. In nucleotides, the CDR3 is TGCAGTACAGGGGCTGGCAATCAGCCCCAGCATTTT. Its translation is CSTGAGNQPQHF.

The gene calls are TRBV29-1 and TRBJ2-3; TRBD1 aligns across 11 bases. Trimming removed 6 bases from V and 7 bases from J; junction bases left unmatched: 9. Germline assignment: CDR1 SQVTM and CDR2 ANQGSEA. The CDR3 has 14 residues. The CDR3: CSVGTGGLVNTQYF. The CDR3 DNA reads as TGCAGCGTCGGGACAGGGGGTTTGGTGAATACGCAGTATTTT.

With regard to this clonotype: An end of the junction differs from the germline gene, which may be a read error. This chain connects TRBV7-7 to TRBJ2-7; D possibly uses TRBD1 or TRBD2 (5 bases each). Germline-derived CDR1 and CDR2 are SSHAT and FNYEAQ (reference sequence). The CDR3 totals 14 residues. CDR3 DNA sequence: TGTGCTAGCAGCTTAGGGTCAGAGGGGTACGAGCAGTACTTC. Protein product: CASSLGSEGYEQYF.

This clonotype was observed a few times. The chain couples TRBV21-1 to TRBJ2-1; TRBD1 is taken as the D call from the table, unchecked against the DNA. TRBV21-1 is classified as a pseudogene. CDR3 length: 20 residues. The CDR3 sequence: CASSNNTMKRGLKESSEQFF. DNA for the CDR3: TGTGCCAGCAGCAACAATACGATGAAACGGGGGCTCAAAGAAAGTAGTGAGCAGTTCTTC.

Regarding this clonotype: The germline gene is not matched at one end of the junction; a read error may be the cause. This chain connects TRBV28 to TRBJ2-6; 7 bases match TRBD1. The CDR3 is made up of 16 amino acids. Germline V gene data show CDR1 as MDHEN and CDR2 as SYDVKM. The CDR3 region is CASGLWDSSGANVLTF. In DNA, the CDR3 is TGTGCCAGCGGTTTATGGGACAGCTCTGGGGCCAACGTCCTGACTTTC.